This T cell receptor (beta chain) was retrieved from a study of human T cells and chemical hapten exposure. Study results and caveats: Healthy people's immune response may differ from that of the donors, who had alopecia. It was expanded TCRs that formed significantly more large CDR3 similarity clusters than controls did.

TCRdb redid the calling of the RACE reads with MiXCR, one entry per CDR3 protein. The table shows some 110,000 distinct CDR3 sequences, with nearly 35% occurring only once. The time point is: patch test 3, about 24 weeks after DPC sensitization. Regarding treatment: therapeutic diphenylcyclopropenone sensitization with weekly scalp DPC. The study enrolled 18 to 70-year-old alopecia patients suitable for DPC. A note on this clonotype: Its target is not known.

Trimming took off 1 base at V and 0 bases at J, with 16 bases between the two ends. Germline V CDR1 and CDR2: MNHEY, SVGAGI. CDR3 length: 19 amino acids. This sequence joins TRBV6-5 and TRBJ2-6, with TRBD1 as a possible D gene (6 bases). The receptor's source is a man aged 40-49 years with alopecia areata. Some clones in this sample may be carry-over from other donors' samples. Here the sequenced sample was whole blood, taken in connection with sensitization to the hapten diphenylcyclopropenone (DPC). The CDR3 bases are TGTGCCAGCAGTTACTACCGCCGGAACAGGGACTCTGGGGCCAACGTCCTGACTTTC. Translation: CASSYYRRNRDSGANVLTF.